One sample yielded the 5 T cell receptor beta chains listed below, sequenced in a study of blood T cell repertoires in COVID-19. TCRdb's copy holds only in-frame clones and misses some; the assay was immunoSEQ multiplex PCR. The profile shows about 160,000 clones, roughly 90% of them singletons. Sequencing was performed on peripheral blood. The receptors originated from a man between 18 and 29 years old with acute or convalescent COVID-19.

The V call is TRBV11-2, the J call TRBJ1-2; the D is unclear. Germline V CDR1 and CDR2: SGHAT, FQNNGV. V was clipped by 1 base and J by 2 bases, with 5 bases between them. CDR3 length: 13 residues. The CDR3 nucleotides read TGTGCCAGCAGCTTAGCACAGAACTATGGCTACACCTTC. It is translated as CASSLAQNYGYTF.

As to this clone: Other DNA sequences within the sample encode an identical CDR3. This chain joins TRBV27 and TRBJ1-6, with D possibly matching TRBD1 (5 bases). The CDR3 totals 13 residues. Looked up from germline, CDR1 is MNHEY and CDR2 is SMNVEV (reference sequence). Trimming left V 4 bases short and J 7 bases short, with 8 bases between. The CDR3 loop is CASSYRGNSPLHF. The DNA of the CDR3 is TGTGCCAGCAGTTACCGGGGGAATTCACCCCTCCACTTT.

The chain couples TRBV7-2 to TRBJ1-5; possible D gene TRBD1, 6 bases. The CDR3 loop spans 14 amino acids. The germline gives CDR1 SGHTA, CDR2 FQGNSA. Trimming left V 5 bases short and J 7 bases short, with 15 bases between. This chain's CDR3 is CASSIMTGAQPQHF. The CDR3 bases are TGTGCCAGCAGCATAATGACAGGAGCCCAGCCCCAGCATTTT. Based on the CDR3 plus reference TRBV7-2 and TRBJ1-5, the full variable domain is GAGVSQSPSNKVTEKGKDVELRCDPISGHTALYWYRQSLGQGLEFLIYFQGNSAPDKSGLPSDRFSAERTGGSVSTLTIQRTQQEDSAVYLCASSIMTGAQPQHFGDGTRLSIL.

The chain has TRBV6-2 or TRBV6-3 and TRBJ2-3, with 7 bases that match TRBD2. From germline, CDR1 is MNHEY and CDR2 SVGEGT. The CDR3 consists of 16 residues. Trimming at V came to 6 bases and at J to 3 bases, leaving 12 bases not matched to a gene. The CDR3 spells CASSLGWGGPTDTQYF. The CDR3 DNA is TGTGCCAGCAGCCTGGGATGGGGAGGGCCGACAGATACGCAGTATTTT.

V gene TRBV3-1 (or the pseudogene TRBV3-2) combines with J gene TRBJ1-1; 9 nucleotides line up with TRBD1. CDR1 LGHDT and CDR2 YNNKEL come from the germline V gene (reference sequence). The CDR3 has 16 amino acids. J gave up 5 bases and V 4 bases, and 11 bases lay outside the gene matches. The CDR3 is CASSLITGGGGTEAFF. The CDR3 DNA sequence: TGTGCCAGCAGCCTAATTACAGGGGGCGGTGGGACTGAAGCTTTCTTT.